Listed here is a single T cell receptor (beta chain). Germline-derived CDR1 and CDR2 are DFQATT and SNEGSKA (reference sequence). V gave up 1 base and J gave up 7 bases, with 4 bases separating them. This CDR3 has 11 residues. These data are taken from a study of technical replicates of blood from several donors. Clones were read by immunoSEQ multiplex PCR, and TCRdb kept only the in-frame ones, dropping some. This sample carries around 80,000 clones, just over 90% of them seen once, and the ten largest clones take about 0.23%. The rearrangement joins TRBV20-1 to TRBJ2-2, with no clear D. The source of this sequence is a human donor in good health. Sequencing was performed on T cells isolated from PBMCs. The CDR3 nucleotides are TGCAGTGCTAGAGCGGGCGGGGAGCTGTTTTTT. Its protein is CSARAGGELFF.